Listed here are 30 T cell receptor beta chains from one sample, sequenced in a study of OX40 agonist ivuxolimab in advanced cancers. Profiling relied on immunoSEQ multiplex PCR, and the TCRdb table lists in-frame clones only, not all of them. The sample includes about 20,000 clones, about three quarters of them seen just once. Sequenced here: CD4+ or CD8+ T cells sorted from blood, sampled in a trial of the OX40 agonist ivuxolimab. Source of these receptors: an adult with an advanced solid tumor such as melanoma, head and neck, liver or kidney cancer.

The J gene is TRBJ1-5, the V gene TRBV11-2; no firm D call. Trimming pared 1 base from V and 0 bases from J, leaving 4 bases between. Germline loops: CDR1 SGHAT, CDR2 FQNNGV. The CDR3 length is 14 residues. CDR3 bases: TGTGCCAGCAGCTTAGGGTATAGCAATCAGCCCCAGCATTTT. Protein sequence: CASSLGYSNQPQHF.

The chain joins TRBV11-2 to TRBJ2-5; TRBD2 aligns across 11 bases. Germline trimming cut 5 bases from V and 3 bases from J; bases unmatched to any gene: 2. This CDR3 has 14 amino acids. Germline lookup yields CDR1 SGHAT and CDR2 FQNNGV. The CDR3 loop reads CASSQLAGEETQYF. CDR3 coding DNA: TGTGCCAGCAGCCAACTAGCGGGGGAAGAGACCCAGTACTTC.

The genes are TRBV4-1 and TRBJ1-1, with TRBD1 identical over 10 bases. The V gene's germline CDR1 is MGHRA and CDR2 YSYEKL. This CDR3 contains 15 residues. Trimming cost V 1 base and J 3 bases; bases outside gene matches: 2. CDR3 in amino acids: CASSQGTGGDTEAFF. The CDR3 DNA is TGCGCCAGCAGCCAAGGGACAGGGGGAGACACTGAAGCTTTCTTT.

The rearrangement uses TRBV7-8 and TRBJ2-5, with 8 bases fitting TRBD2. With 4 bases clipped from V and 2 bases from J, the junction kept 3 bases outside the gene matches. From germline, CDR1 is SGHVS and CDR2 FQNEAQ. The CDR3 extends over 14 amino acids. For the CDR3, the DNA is TGTGCCAGCAGCTCCCGGGAGGGGCAAGAGACCCAGTACTTC. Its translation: CASSSREGQETQYF.

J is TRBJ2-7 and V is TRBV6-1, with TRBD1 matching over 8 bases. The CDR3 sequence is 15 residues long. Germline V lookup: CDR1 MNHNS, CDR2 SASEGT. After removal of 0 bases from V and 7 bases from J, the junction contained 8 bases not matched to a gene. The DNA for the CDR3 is TGTGCCAGCAGTGAAGCGCAGACAGGGGAAAATGAGCAGTACTTC. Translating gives CASSEAQTGENEQYF.

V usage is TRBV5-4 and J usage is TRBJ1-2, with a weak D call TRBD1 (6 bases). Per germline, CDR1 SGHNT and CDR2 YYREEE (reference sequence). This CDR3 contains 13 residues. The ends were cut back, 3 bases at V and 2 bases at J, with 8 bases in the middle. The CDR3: CASSSGQNYGYTF. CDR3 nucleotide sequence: TGTGCCAGCAGCTCGGGACAAAACTATGGCTACACCTTC.

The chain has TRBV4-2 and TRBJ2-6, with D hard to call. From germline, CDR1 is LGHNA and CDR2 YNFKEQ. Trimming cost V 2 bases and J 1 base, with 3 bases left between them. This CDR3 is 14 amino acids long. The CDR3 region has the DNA TGTGCCAGCAGCCAAAGATCTGGGGCCAACGTCCTGACTTTC. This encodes CASSQRSGANVLTF.

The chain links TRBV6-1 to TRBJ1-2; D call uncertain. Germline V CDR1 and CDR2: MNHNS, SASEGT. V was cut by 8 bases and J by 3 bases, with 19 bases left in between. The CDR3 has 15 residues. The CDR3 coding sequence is TGTGCCAGCCCCGAGGGTCTCTCCCCCTACTATGGCTACACCTTC. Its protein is CASPEGLSPYYGYTF.

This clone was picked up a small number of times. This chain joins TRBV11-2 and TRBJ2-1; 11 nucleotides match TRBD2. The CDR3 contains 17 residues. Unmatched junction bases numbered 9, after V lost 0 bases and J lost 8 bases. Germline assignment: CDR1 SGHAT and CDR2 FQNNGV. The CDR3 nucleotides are TGTGCCAGCAGCTTAGAGTTAGTGGGACTAGCGGCCGATGAGCAGTTCTTC. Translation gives CASSLELVGLAADEQFF.

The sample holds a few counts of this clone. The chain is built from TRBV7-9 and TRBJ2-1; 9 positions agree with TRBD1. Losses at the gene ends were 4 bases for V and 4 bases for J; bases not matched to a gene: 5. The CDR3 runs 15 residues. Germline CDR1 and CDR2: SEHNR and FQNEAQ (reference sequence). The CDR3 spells CASSSTGGAYNEQFF. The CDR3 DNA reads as TGTGCCAGCAGCTCGACAGGGGGTGCGTACAATGAGCAGTTCTTC. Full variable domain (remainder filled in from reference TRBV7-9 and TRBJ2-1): DTGVSQNPRHKITKRGQNVTFRCDPISEHNRLYWYRQTLGQGPEFLTYFQNEAQLEKSRLLSDRFSAERPKGSFSTLEIQRTEQGDSAMYLCASSSTGGAYNEQFFGPGTRLTVL.

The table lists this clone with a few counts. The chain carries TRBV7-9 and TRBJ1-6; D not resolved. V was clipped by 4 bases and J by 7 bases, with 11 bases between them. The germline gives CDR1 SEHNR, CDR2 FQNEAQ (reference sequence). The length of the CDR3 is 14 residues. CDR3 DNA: TGTGCCAGCAGCTCCAGCAGCAAGAATTCACCCCTCCACTTT. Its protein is CASSSSSKNSPLHF.

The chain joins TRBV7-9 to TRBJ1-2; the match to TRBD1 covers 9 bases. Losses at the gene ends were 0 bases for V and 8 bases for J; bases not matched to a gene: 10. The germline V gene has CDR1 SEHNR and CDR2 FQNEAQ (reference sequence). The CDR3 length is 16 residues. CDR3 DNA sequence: TGTGCCAGCAGCTTAGCGACCTCCGGGACAGGGCACGGCTACACCTTC. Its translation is CASSLATSGTGHGYTF.

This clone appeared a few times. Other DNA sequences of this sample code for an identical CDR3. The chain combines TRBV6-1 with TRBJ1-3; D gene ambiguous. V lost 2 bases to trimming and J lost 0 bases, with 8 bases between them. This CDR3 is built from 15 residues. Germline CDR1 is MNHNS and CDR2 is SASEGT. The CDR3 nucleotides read TGTGCCAGCAGTGAATCTCCTAGCTCTGGAAACACCATATATTTT. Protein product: CASSESPSSGNTIYF.

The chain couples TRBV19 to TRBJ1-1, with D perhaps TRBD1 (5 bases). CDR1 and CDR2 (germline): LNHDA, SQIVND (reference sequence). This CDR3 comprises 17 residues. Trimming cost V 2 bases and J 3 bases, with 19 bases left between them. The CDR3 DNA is TGTGCCAGTAGTATAAGGGCCCACAGGTCCTGGGACACTGAAGCTTTCTTT. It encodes CASSIRAHRSWDTEAFF.

In DNA, the CDR3 is TGTGCCAGCAGTTTGATCCGGGACCCCCAAGGAACCGGGGAGCTGTTTTTT. Residues: CASSLIRDPQGTGELFF. This rearrangement joins TRBV28 to TRBJ2-2; D assignment may be TRBD1 or TRBD2 (5 bases each). There are 17 residues in the CDR3. Germline V CDR1 and CDR2: MDHEN, SYDVKM. Trimming pared 3 bases from V and 5 bases from J, leaving 19 bases between.

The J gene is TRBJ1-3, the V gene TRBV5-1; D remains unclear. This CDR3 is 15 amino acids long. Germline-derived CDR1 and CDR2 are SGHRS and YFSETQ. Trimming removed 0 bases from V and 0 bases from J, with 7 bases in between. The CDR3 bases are TGCGCCAGCAGCTTGGACCCGAGCTCTGGAAACACCATATATTTT. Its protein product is CASSLDPSSGNTIYF.

CDR3 DNA: TGTGCCAGCAGCTGGACAGGGAGTGTTTACACCGGGGAGCTGTTTTTT. Translating it yields CASSWTGSVYTGELFF. The chain joins TRBV11-2 to TRBJ2-2, with TRBD1 identical over 8 bases. There are 16 residues in the CDR3. Germline V gene lookup returns CDR1 SGHAT and CDR2 FQNNGV. Trimming at V came to 4 bases and at J to 3 bases, leaving 7 bases not matched to a gene.

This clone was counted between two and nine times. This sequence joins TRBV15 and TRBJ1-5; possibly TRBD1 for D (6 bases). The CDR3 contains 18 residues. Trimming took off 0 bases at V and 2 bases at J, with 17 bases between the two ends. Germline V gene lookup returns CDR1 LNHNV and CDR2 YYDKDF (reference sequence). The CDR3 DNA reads TGTGCCACCAGCAGAGATTCGAATACAGGGTCGGGCAATCAGCCCCAGCATTTT. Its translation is CATSRDSNTGSGNQPQHF.

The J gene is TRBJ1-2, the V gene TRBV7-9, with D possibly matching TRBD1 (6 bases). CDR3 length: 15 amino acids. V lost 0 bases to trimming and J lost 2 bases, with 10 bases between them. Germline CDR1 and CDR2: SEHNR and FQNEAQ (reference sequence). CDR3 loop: CASSLAEGDNYGYTF. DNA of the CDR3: TGTGCCAGCAGCTTAGCCGAGGGGGACAACTATGGCTACACCTTC.

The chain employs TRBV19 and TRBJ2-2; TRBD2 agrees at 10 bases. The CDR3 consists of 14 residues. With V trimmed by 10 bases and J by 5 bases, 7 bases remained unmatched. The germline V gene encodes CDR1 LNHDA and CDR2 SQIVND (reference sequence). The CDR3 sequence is CAISAGGETGELFF. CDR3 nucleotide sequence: TGTGCCATCTCAGCGGGAGGGGAGACCGGGGAGCTGTTTTTT.

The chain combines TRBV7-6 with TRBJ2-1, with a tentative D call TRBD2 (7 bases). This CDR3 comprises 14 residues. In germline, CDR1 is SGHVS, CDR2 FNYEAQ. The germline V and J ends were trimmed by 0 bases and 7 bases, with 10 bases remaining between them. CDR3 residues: CASSLAGGLNEQFF. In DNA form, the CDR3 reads TGTGCCAGCAGCTTAGCGGGGGGGCTGAATGAGCAGTTCTTC.

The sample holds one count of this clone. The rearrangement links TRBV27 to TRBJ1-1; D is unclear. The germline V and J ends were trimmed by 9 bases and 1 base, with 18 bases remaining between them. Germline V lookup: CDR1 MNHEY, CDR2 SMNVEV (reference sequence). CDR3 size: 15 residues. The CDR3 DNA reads TGTGCCAGACCCTCGACCTGCGCAGAGAACACTGAAGCTTTCTTT. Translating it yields CARPSTCAENTEAFF.

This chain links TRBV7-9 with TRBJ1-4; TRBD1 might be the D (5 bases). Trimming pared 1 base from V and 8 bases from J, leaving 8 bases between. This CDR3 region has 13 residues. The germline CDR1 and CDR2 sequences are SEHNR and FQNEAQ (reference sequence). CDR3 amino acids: CASSLVGLEKLFF. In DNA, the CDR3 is TGTGCCAGCAGCTTAGTGGGGCTCGAAAAACTGTTTTTT.

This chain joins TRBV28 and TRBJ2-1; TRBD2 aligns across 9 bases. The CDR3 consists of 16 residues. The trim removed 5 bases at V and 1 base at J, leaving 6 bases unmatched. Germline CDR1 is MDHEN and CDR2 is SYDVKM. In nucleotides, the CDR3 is TGTGCCAGCAGTCCGCCAGCGGGAGGTTCCTACAATGAGCAGTTCTTC. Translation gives CASSPPAGGSYNEQFF.

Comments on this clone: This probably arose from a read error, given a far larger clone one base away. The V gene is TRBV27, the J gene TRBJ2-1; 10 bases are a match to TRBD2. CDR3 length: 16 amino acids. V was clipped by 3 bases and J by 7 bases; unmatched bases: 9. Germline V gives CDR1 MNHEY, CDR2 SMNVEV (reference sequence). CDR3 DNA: TGTGCCAGCAGTTTTGATAGCGGGGGGACGGGAAATGAGCAGTTCTTC. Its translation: CASSFDSGGTGNEQFF.

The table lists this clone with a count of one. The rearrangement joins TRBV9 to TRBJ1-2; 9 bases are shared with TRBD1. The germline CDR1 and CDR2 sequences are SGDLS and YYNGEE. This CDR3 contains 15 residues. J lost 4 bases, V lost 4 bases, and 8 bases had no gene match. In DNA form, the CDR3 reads TGTGCCAGCAGCACCCGGGACAGGGCGTTCTATGGCTACACCTTC. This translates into CASSTRDRAFYGYTF.

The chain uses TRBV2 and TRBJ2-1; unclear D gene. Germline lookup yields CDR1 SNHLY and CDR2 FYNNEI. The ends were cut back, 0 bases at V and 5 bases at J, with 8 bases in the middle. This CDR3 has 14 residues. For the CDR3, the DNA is TGTGCCAGCAGTGAAGCGGGTCGCAACAATGAGCAGTTCTTC. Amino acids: CASSEAGRNNEQFF.

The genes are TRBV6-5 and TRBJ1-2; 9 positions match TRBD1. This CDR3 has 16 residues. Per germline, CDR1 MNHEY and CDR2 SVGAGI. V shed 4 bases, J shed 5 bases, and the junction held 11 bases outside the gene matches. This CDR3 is CASSWTGATREYGYTF. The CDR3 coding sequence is TGTGCCAGCAGTTGGACAGGGGCGACGAGGGAGTATGGCTACACCTTC.

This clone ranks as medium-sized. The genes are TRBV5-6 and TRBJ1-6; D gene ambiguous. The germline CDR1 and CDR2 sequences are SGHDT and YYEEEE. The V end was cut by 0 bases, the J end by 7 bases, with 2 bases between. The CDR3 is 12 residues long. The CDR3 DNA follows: TGTGCCAGCAGCTTGGTCAATTCACCCCTCCACTTT. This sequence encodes CASSLVNSPLHF.

CDR3 in DNA: TGTGCCAGCAACTTGGGAGGGGGCGAGCAGTACTTC. It yields the protein CASNLGGGEQYF. V usage is TRBV13 and J usage is TRBJ2-7; D perhaps matches TRBD2 (7 bases). Per germline, CDR1 PRHDT and CDR2 FYEKMQ (reference sequence). V lost 7 bases and J 6 bases, leaving 13 bases between the germline ends. The CDR3 contains 12 residues.